This note documents a single T cell receptor (beta chain) sequence. In its sample, this clone was seen once. The antigen it binds to is not known. Base quality data are lacking; no much larger clone is found one base away. The source of the sample is a study of OX40 agonist ivuxolimab in advanced cancers. A note on the overall study: Ivuxolimab, which targeted the costimulatory receptor OX40 (CD134), was an agonistic, fully human IgG2 monoclonal antibody. The paper covers the monotherapy dose-escalation part of the phase I ivuxolimab trial, which included N of about 50 patients. Peripheral TCRbeta sequencing aimed to test whether ivuxolimab altered TCR sequence diversity and caused clonal T-cell expansion. Partial responses occurred in three dose-escalation patients, of whom one had hepatocellular carcinoma and two had cutaneous melanoma. In the dose-escalation cohort, 70% to 85% of patients were male, and the mean age was approximately 60 years, with a range of about 23 to 85. Intravenous ivuxolimab was administered to patients every 2 weeks at six dose levels: 0.01, 0.1, 0.3, 1.5, 3 and 10 mg/kg. Of the roughly 52 patients in dose escalation, about 20 had hepatocellular carcinoma, about 15 had melanoma, 9 had renal cell carcinoma and 9 had head and neck cancer. Prior anti-PD-1, anti-PD-L1 or anti-CTLA-4 therapy was permitted, and checkpoint inhibitors had been received by around 40% of dose-escalation patients. General conclusions and limits of the study: In the 0.1-3.0 mg/kg groups, partial responders had among the lowest normalized peripheral clonal expansion, particularly in CD8+ T cells. After ivuxolimab, more expanded clones were found on average in CD8+ T cells than in CD4+ T cells. Antigen specificity was not determined for the clonally expanded peripheral T cells. Clonal expansion of both CD4+ and CD8+ blood T cells was observed from baseline to week 6 at doses 0.1 to 3.0 mg/kg. Low levels of normalized T-cell clonal expansion were also shown by some nonresponding patients.

Genomic DNA was extracted from sorted cells for sequencing of the TCRbeta CDR3 region. TCRbeta CDR3 regions were sequenced using the immunoSEQ Assay. In its TCRdb copy, this immuneACCESS table keeps in-frame sequences only and misses some clones. Where compared with another copy, unresolved V genes explain less than half of these, and the others have no known cause. Counted in this sample were roughly 60,000 clones; roughly 84% of them appeared once. Clones ranked in the top ten supply around 27% of the sample. The trial excluded patients who had a history of autoimmune disease or who were on systemic immunosuppression. Peripheral blood for TCR sequencing was collected from all dose cohorts at baseline, on cycle 4 day 1, and on cycle 7 day 1. The samples were drawn from a first-in-human, open-label, multicenter phase I dose-escalation trial of ivuxolimab. Adults with locally advanced or metastatic melanoma, renal cell, hepatocellular, or head and neck squamous cell carcinoma were enrolled in the trial. Before TCR sequencing, CD4+ and CD8+ T cells were separately sorted from peripheral blood.

From V the trimming removes 1 base and from J it removes 5 bases, while the gene matches leave 0 bases of the junction unaccounted for. The CDR3 has 15 amino acids, counting the end cysteine and phenylalanine. Of all the DNA, just the CDR3 is kept, 45 bases in frame from base 1. Taken from the germline V gene, the CDR1 and CDR2 loops are LGHNA and YSLEER. This sequence was found in an adult with an advanced solid tumor such as melanoma, head and neck, liver or kidney cancer. This material consisted of CD4+ or CD8+ T cells sorted from blood, taken in a trial of the OX40 agonist ivuxolimab. The sequence is built from TRBV4-3 and TRBJ1-6, with 9 middle bases fitting TRBD1. Read as DNA, the sequence is TGCGCCAGCAGCCAAGGGGACAGGGATAATTCACCCCTCCACTTT. Translated, it reads CASSQGDRDNSPLHF.